A selection of T cell receptor beta chains follows, all from one sample in a study of vaccination effects on CD4 cells after COVID-19. TCRdb's copy holds only in-frame clones and misses some; the assay was immunoSEQ multiplex PCR. The sample consists of under 80,000 clones, about 78% of them appearing once. What these receptors recognize is not known. The sample was CD4+ T cells from PBMCs cultured with SARS-CoV-2 spike peptides, taken before COVID-19 vaccination. These receptors all stem from a human donor who received a COVID-19 vaccine. Each CDR3 is given with its conserved first and last residue. D genes are given only for firm matches. Clone size is given for some rows only: seen once, a few or many times, or a class if the clone is expanded.

TRBJ1-1 | TRBV4-1 | . | . | CASSQGTGTEAFF | TGCGCCAGCAGCCAAGGAACGGGCACTGAAGCTTTCTTT
TRBJ2-3 | TRBV4-2 | . | . | CASSPKGGTDTQYF | TGTGCCAGCAGCCCAAAAGGTGGTACAGATACGCAGTATTTT
TRBJ1-6 | TRBV18 | TRBD1 | once | CASSPALTGTNSPLHF | TGTGCCAGCTCACCCGCGTTGACAGGGACCAATTCACCCCTCCACTTT
TRBJ2-2 | TRBV18 | . | . | CASSSGDAGELFF | TGTGCCAGCTCGTCAGGTGATGCCGGGGAGCTGTTTTTT
TRBJ1-2 | TRBV15 | . | . | CATSRESQGYGYTF | TGTGCCACCAGCAGAGAGTCCCAGGGCTATGGCTACACCTTC
TRBJ2-3 | TRBV28 | . | once | CASSLQGGYDTQYF | TGTGCCAGCAGTTTGCAGGGGGGGTATGATACGCAGTATTTT
TRBJ1-2 | TRBV29-1 | . | . | CSVGFRGPNYGYTF | TGCAGCGTTGGATTCAGGGGACCTAACTATGGCTACACCTTC
TRBJ2-1 | TRBV4-3 | TRBD2 | . | CASSHATSGLSYNEQFF | TGCGCCAGCAGCCATGCGACTAGCGGATTATCCTACAATGAGCAGTTCTTC
TRBJ2-1 | TRBV4-1 | TRBD2 | . | CASSQTLAGDYNEQFF | TGCGCCAGCAGCCAAACACTAGCGGGGGACTACAATGAGCAGTTCTTC
TRBJ1-5 | TRBV12-5 | TRBD1 | . | CASGLWVQGAGGSNQPQHF | TGTGCTAGTGGTTTGTGGGTGCAGGGGGCAGGAGGTAGCAATCAGCCCCAGCATTTT
TRBJ2-3 | TRBV5-1 | . | once | CASRRGEDTQYF | TGCGCCAGCAGAAGGGGTGAAGATACGCAGTATTTT
TRBJ1-6 | TRBV7-8 | TRBD1 | few | CASSFARQGSGSPLHF | TGTGCCAGCAGCTTCGCCCGACAGGGGAGCGGCTCACCCCTCCACTTT
TRBJ2-5 | TRBV11-3 | . | . | CASSFGSQETQYF | TGTGCCAGCAGCTTCGGCAGCCAAGAGACCCAGTACTTC
TRBJ1-2 | TRBV6-6 | TRBD1 | . | CASSFTGTGFYGYTF | TGTGCCAGCAGTTTCACCGGGACAGGGTTCTATGGCTACACCTTC
TRBJ2-5 | TRBV11-3 | . | . | CASRPWLYGGRQETQYF | TGTGCCAGCAGACCCTGGCTTTACGGGGGGCGGCAAGAGACCCAGTACTTC
TRBJ1-2 | TRBV15 | TRBD1 | . | CATSRSRDRGRNYGYTF | TGTGCCACCAGCAGATCCCGGGACAGGGGCCGAAACTATGGCTACACCTTC
TRBJ1-3 | TRBV2 | TRBD1 | . | CASRTGFSGNTIYF | TGTGCCAGCCGGACAGGCTTCTCTGGAAACACCATATATTTT
TRBJ1-5 | TRBV5-8 | . | few | CASSGSVNQPQHF | TGTGCCAGCAGCGGGTCAGTTAATCAGCCCCAGCATTTT